The 28 T cell receptor beta chains in this list originate from one sample, sequenced in a study of blood T cell repertoires in COVID-19. TCRdb's copy holds only in-frame clones and misses some; the assay was immunoSEQ multiplex PCR. The profile covers 120,000 or so clones, with about four fifths appearing a single time and under 5% taken by the ten largest. The sample taken for sequencing was PBMCs or T cells enriched from blood (not recorded which). The receptor source for this set is a woman in her 30s who had recovered from COVID-19.

This chain connects TRBV28 to TRBJ2-1, with 9 bases lining up with TRBD2. Looked up from germline, CDR1 is MDHEN and CDR2 is SYDVKM. V lost 2 bases, J lost 2 bases, and 1 base stayed unmatched. The CDR3 runs 15 residues. This CDR3 reads CASSLAGGPYNEQFF. CDR3 DNA sequence: TGTGCCAGCAGTTTAGCGGGAGGGCCCTACAATGAGCAGTTCTTC.

The chain links TRBV4-2 to TRBJ2-1; D may be TRBD2 (6 bases). Trimming took off 1 base at V and 7 bases at J, with 17 bases between the two ends. CDR1 and CDR2 (germline): LGHNA, YNFKEQ. CDR3 length: 16 residues. The CDR3 DNA reads TGTGCCAGCAGCCAAGTTGGAGGGTATGGAGAGAATGAGCAGTTCTTC. Its protein is CASSQVGGYGENEQFF.

The rearrangement links TRBV27 to TRBJ2-3; TRBD2 matches 8 bases. V was pared by 5 bases and J by 3 bases, with 25 bases of the junction left unmatched. The CDR3 extends over 21 amino acids. The germline V gene has CDR1 MNHEY and CDR2 SMNVEV (reference sequence). This CDR3 is CASSPLSVYQNREGRTDTQYF. CDR3 DNA sequence: TGTGCCAGCAGTCCCTTAAGTGTTTATCAAAACCGGGAGGGCCGAACAGATACGCAGTATTTT.

The chain is built from TRBV2 and TRBJ1-5; 8 bases are a match to TRBD1. This CDR3 is built from 14 residues. V was pared by 6 bases and J by 6 bases, with 7 bases of the junction left unmatched. Germline CDR1 and CDR2: SNHLY and FYNNEI. The CDR3 is CASRSTGGSQPQHF. CDR3 nucleotides: TGTGCCAGCAGGTCCACAGGGGGAAGTCAGCCCCAGCATTTT.

The rearrangement links TRBV4-2 to TRBJ2-3; TRBD2 matches 13 bases. This CDR3 has 19 residues. Germline lookup yields CDR1 LGHNA and CDR2 YNFKEQ. The V gene end was trimmed by 4 bases and the J gene end by 4 bases; junction bases not matched to a gene: 14. For the CDR3, the DNA is TGTGCCAGCAGCCTTTGGAGCAGGGGGACTAGCGGGATCCCAGATACGCAGTATTTT. Amino acid sequence: CASSLWSRGTSGIPDTQYF.

There are a few counts of this clone. V is TRBV24-1 and J is TRBJ2-7; D is perhaps TRBD1 (5 bases). The ends were cut back, 0 bases at V and 5 bases at J, with 7 bases in the middle. The CDR3 covers 13 residues. Germline V CDR1 and CDR2: KGHDR, SFDVKD. The CDR3 nucleotides are TGTGCCACCAGTGATTTGAAGGGGAACGAGCAGTACTTC. The encoded protein is CATSDLKGNEQYF.

This clone showed up just a few times. This chain connects TRBV3-1 (or the pseudogene TRBV3-2) to TRBJ2-1; TRBD2 agrees at 11 bases. The J segment lost 6 bases and the V segment lost 1 base, leaving 2 bases of the junction unmatched. Germline lookup yields CDR1 LGHDT and CDR2 YNNKEL (reference sequence). The CDR3 is 15 amino acids. The CDR3 coding sequence is TGTGCCAGCAGCCAAGGCCTAGCGGGGGGCAATGAGCAGTTCTTC. Protein sequence: CASSQGLAGGNEQFF.

The V and J genes are TRBV6-6 and TRBJ1-4; D perhaps matches TRBD1 (6 bases). In germline, CDR1 is MNHNY, CDR2 SVGAGI (reference sequence). With 6 bases removed from V and 6 bases from J, the gap between germline ends came to 17 bases. The CDR3 runs to 15 residues. This chain's CDR3 is CASSLVPQGDEKLFF. The CDR3 DNA sequence: TGTGCCAGCAGCCTCGTACCACAGGGAGATGAAAAACTGTTTTTT.

J is TRBJ1-2 and V is TRBV19, with D perhaps TRBD1 (6 bases). The germline V gene encodes CDR1 LNHDA and CDR2 SQIVND (reference sequence). The CDR3 contains 15 residues. V was trimmed by 3 bases and J by 3 bases, leaving 14 bases between them. The CDR3 spells CASSISPRQDYGYTF. Here the CDR3 DNA reads TGTGCCAGTAGTATCTCCCCCCGACAGGACTATGGCTACACCTTC.

DNA for the CDR3: TGTGCCAGCAGTAAGTCGCGGGCCACGAACACTGAAGCTTTCTTT. Translation gives CASSKSRATNTEAFF. The V and J genes are TRBV6-2 or TRBV6-3 and TRBJ1-1; D is unresolved. Trimming cost V 5 bases and J 1 base, with 14 bases left between them. CDR3 size: 15 residues. Germline loops: CDR1 MNHEY, CDR2 SVGEGT.

V and J are TRBV28 and TRBJ2-3; 9 bases match TRBD2. Trimming removed 5 bases from V and 5 bases from J; junction bases left unmatched: 11. The CDR3 is 16 residues long. The germline CDR1 and CDR2 sequences are MDHEN and SYDVKM. The CDR3 here is CASSPQLAGGVDTQYF. CDR3 sequence (DNA): TGTGCCAGCAGTCCCCAACTAGCGGGTGGGGTAGATACGCAGTATTTT. Drawing the rest from reference TRBV28 and TRBJ2-3, the complete variable domain is DVKVTQSSRYLVKRTGEKVFLECVQDMDHENMFWYRQDPGLGLRLIYFSYDVKMKEKGDIPEGYSVSREKKERFSLILESASTNQTSMYLCASSPQLAGGVDTQYFGPGTRLTVL.

CDR3 region: CASSSRTSGRDNEQFF. The CDR3 DNA is TGCGCCAGCAGCTCCCGAACTAGCGGGAGGGACAATGAGCAGTTCTTC. The chain combines TRBV5-1 with TRBJ2-1; 13 nucleotides align to TRBD2. J was trimmed by 5 bases and V by 3 bases; bases with no gene match: 5. The CDR3 is made up of 16 amino acids. Looked up from germline, CDR1 is SGHRS and CDR2 is YFSETQ.

This clone was observed once. This sequence joins TRBV28 and TRBJ1-2, with TRBD1 matching over 7 bases. V shed 5 bases and J 3 bases; nucleotides not matched to a gene: 6. The CDR3 spans 14 residues. Germline V gene data show CDR1 as MDHEN and CDR2 as SYDVKM. The CDR3 DNA is TGTGCCAGCAGTGTAGAGGGGGCTCACTATGGCTACACCTTC. Residues: CASSVEGAHYGYTF.

The chain joins TRBV6-5 to TRBJ2-2; 9 bases align to TRBD2. This CDR3 is built from 15 residues. Germline V CDR1 and CDR2: MNHEY, SVGAGI. The V gene end was trimmed by 6 bases and the J gene end by 6 bases; junction bases not matched to a gene: 8. CDR3 region: CASRLTGTSPGELFF. CDR3 nucleotides: TGTGCCAGCAGGCTCACCGGGACTAGCCCCGGGGAGCTGTTTTTT.

The chain carries TRBV7-2 and TRBJ1-1; D remains unclear. The V end lost 4 bases, the J end lost 4 bases, and 13 bases lay between the germline ends. Germline-derived CDR1 and CDR2 are SGHTA and FQGNSA. The CDR3 runs to 14 residues. The CDR3 DNA reads as TGTGCCAGCAGCTCCATTCAGGCGACCACTGAAGCTTTCTTT. Its translation: CASSSIQATTEAFF.

Note on this clone: The sample carries other DNA sequences with the same CDR3. The rearrangement links TRBV7-9 to TRBJ1-2, with 7 nucleotides matching TRBD1. There are 15 residues in the CDR3. In germline, CDR1 is SEHNR, CDR2 FQNEAQ (reference sequence). The J segment lost 5 bases and the V segment lost 6 bases, leaving 12 bases of the junction unmatched. In nucleotides, the CDR3 is TGTGCCAGCAGTTCGCCGACAGGGACGGCGTATGGCTACACCTTC. Amino acids: CASSSPTGTAYGYTF. The entire variable domain, with the rest obtained from reference TRBV7-9 and TRBJ1-2, is as follows: DTGVSQNPRHKITKRGQNVTFRCDPISEHNRLYWYRQTLGQGPEFLTYFQNEAQLEKSRLLSDRFSAERPKGSFSTLEIQRTEQGDSAMYLCASSSPTGTAYGYTFGSGTRLTVV.

This clone was found once. DNA of the CDR3: TGTGCCAGCAGCGTAGGATTTCGGGCTAGCGGGAGGCGGGGAGATACGCAGTATTTT. Its translation is CASSVGFRASGRRGDTQYF. The chain joins TRBV9 to TRBJ2-3; 11 nucleotides match TRBD2. This CDR3 is 19 amino acids long. Germline V gene sequence: CDR1 SGDLS, CDR2 YYNGEE. With 0 bases clipped from V and 5 bases from J, the junction kept 14 bases outside the gene matches.

This clone appeared a single time. The chain links TRBV5-8 to TRBJ1-6, with a tentative D call TRBD1 (6 bases). This CDR3 is built from 17 residues. From germline, CDR1 is SGHTS and CDR2 YDEGEE. Trimming removed 4 bases from V and 7 bases from J, with 21 bases in between. The CDR3 here is CASSPLRGNLWNSPLHF. DNA for the CDR3: TGTGCCAGCAGCCCCCTGAGGGGGAATCTATGGAATTCACCCCTCCACTTT.

V is TRBV6-5 and J is TRBJ1-2; D is possibly TRBD1 (5 bases). V was trimmed by 6 bases and J by 4 bases, leaving 18 bases between them. Germline CDR1 and CDR2: MNHEY and SVGAGI. The CDR3 covers 15 residues. The chain's CDR3 is CASSMGSTESYGYTF. DNA of the CDR3: TGTGCCAGCAGCATGGGGTCGACAGAATCCTATGGCTACACCTTC.

The gene calls are TRBV4-2 and TRBJ2-1; 11 bases agree with TRBD2. This CDR3 region has 18 residues. The germline V gene has CDR1 LGHNA and CDR2 YNFKEQ. Trimming removed 0 bases from V and 5 bases from J; junction bases left unmatched: 9. The CDR3: CASSQDSPGLAVDNEQFF. The CDR3 DNA sequence: TGTGCCAGCAGCCAAGATTCCCCGGGACTAGCGGTCGACAATGAGCAGTTCTTC.

This rearrangement joins TRBV19 to TRBJ1-1, with 7 bases that match TRBD1. V shed 4 bases, J shed 4 bases, and the junction held 6 bases outside the gene matches. Per the germline V gene, CDR1 is LNHDA and CDR2 is SQIVND (reference sequence). The CDR3 has 14 amino acids. The DNA for the CDR3 is TGTGCCAGTAGTAGTCGACAGGGTGGCACTGAAGCTTTCTTT. It codes for CASSSRQGGTEAFF.

This chain links TRBV29-1 with TRBJ1-6, with D possibly being TRBD1 (6 bases). The CDR3 runs 13 residues. Trimming took 6 bases from V and 9 from J, leaving 15 bases between them. Germline V lookup: CDR1 SQVTM, CDR2 ANQGSEA. This CDR3 reads CSVKQGRGSPLHF. The CDR3 nucleotides read TGCAGCGTCAAACAGGGAAGGGGTTCACCCCTCCACTTT.

The chain employs TRBV27 and TRBJ1-5; 8 bases are shared with TRBD1. The V and J ends lost 5 bases and 1 base, in that order; junction bases with no gene match: 4. The CDR3 runs to 15 residues. Germline CDR1 and CDR2: MNHEY and SMNVEV (reference sequence). This CDR3 is CASSARQGSNQPQHF. CDR3 in DNA: TGTGCCAGCAGTGCCCGACAGGGGAGCAATCAGCCCCAGCATTTT.

The V gene is TRBV4-3, the J gene TRBJ1-1, with 7 bases aligning to TRBD1. V was clipped by 5 bases and J by 5 bases; unmatched bases: 11. Germline V lookup: CDR1 LGHNA, CDR2 YSLEER. This CDR3 spans 15 amino acids. CDR3 amino acids: CASSKENRGGTEAFF. The CDR3 DNA follows: TGCGCCAGCAGCAAGGAAAACAGGGGAGGAACTGAAGCTTTCTTT.

V is TRBV19 and J is TRBJ1-2, with 9 bases matching TRBD1. Germline lookup yields CDR1 LNHDA and CDR2 SQIVND (reference sequence). The CDR3 consists of 16 residues. V lost 2 bases to trimming and J lost 6 bases; unmatched junction nucleotides: 10. The CDR3 reads CASSIRDRVDIDGYTF. CDR3 sequence (DNA): TGTGCCAGTAGTATAAGGGACAGGGTAGATATCGATGGCTACACCTTC.

The J gene is TRBJ2-1, the V gene TRBV18, with D perhaps matching TRBD2 (6 bases). The CDR3 consists of 16 residues. Germline-derived CDR1 and CDR2 are KGHSH and LQKENI. V lost 6 bases to trimming and J lost 5 bases, with 20 bases between them. This chain's CDR3 is CASSPSRLVNDNEQFF. Here the CDR3 DNA reads TGTGCCAGCTCGCCAAGCCGACTAGTGAACGACAATGAGCAGTTCTTC.

This rearrangement joins TRBV16 to TRBJ1-5; D call uncertain. V was cut by 4 bases and J by 0 bases, with 13 bases left in between. In germline, CDR1 is KGHSY, CDR2 FQNENV. This CDR3 contains 16 residues. Here the CDR3 reads CASSPPGVYSNQPQHF. As DNA, the CDR3 is TGTGCCAGCAGCCCTCCCGGGGTCTATAGCAATCAGCCCCAGCATTTT. Using reference TRBV16 and TRBJ1-5 for the parts outside the CDR3, the full variable domain is GEEVAQTPKHLVRGEGQKAKLYCAPIKGHSYVFWYQQVLKNEFKFLISFQNENVFDETGMPKERFSAKCLPNSPCSLEIQATKLEDSAVYFCASSPPGVYSNQPQHFGDGTRLSIL.

V usage is TRBV7-3 and J usage is TRBJ1-2; possibly TRBD1 for D (6 bases). The CDR3 consists of 15 residues. The germline V gene has CDR1 SGHTA and CDR2 FQGTGA. V lost 5 bases to trimming and J lost 2 bases, with 15 bases between them. CDR3 loop: CASSPFPGENYGYTF. DNA for the CDR3: TGTGCCAGCAGCCCGTTTCCAGGGGAGAACTATGGCTACACCTTC.